These 16 T cell receptor beta chains came from one sample sequenced in a study of OX40 agonist ivuxolimab in advanced cancers. TCRdb keeps only in-frame clones here, not all; method: immunoSEQ multiplex PCR. There are some 18,000 clones in the sample; around 82% occur only once, and around 40% lies in the top ten. The sample in question was CD4+ or CD8+ T cells sorted from blood, obtained in a trial of the OX40 agonist ivuxolimab. These receptors all stem from an adult with an advanced solid tumor such as melanoma, head and neck, liver or kidney cancer.

The gene calls are TRBV29-1 and TRBJ2-7; possible D gene TRBD2, 7 bases. The CDR3 is made up of 15 amino acids. In germline, CDR1 is SQVTM, CDR2 ANQGSEA. Trimming removed 2 bases at V and 2 bases at J, with 16 bases between. The CDR3 here is CSVESNRGGPYEQYF. Written as DNA, the CDR3 is TGCAGCGTTGAATCCAATAGGGGGGGCCCCTACGAGCAGTACTTC.

The chain joins TRBV6-1 to TRBJ1-6; unclear D gene. Germline CDR1 MNHNS, CDR2 SASEGT. This CDR3 has 14 amino acids. The ends were cut back, 1 base at V and 9 bases at J, with 10 bases in the middle. The CDR3 DNA follows: TGTGCCAGCAGTGAAGTCTCCGGTTTTTCACCCCTCCACTTT. Residues: CASSEVSGFSPLHF.

This clone showed up just once. The V gene is TRBV21-1, the J gene TRBJ1-6. TRBV21-1 is a listed pseudogene. The CDR3 spans 16 residues. The CDR3, as DNA: TGTGCCAGCAGCAAAGGGGGGAGCTCCTATAATTCACCCCTCCACTTT. Protein: CASSKGGSSYNSPLHF.

This clone came up a few times. V gene TRBV9 combines with J gene TRBJ1-2, with D possibly matching TRBD1 (6 bases). Trimming removed 4 bases from V and 6 bases from J, with 10 bases in between. This CDR3 comprises 12 residues. Germline V gene sequence: CDR1 SGDLS, CDR2 YYNGEE. The DNA of the CDR3 is TGTGCCAGCAGCCCAGGGGCTCATGGCTACACCTTC. Amino acid sequence: CASSPGAHGYTF.

This clone was observed once. This rearrangement joins TRBV2 to TRBJ2-5, with TRBD1 matching 9 bases. J was trimmed by 5 bases and V by 5 bases; bases with no gene match: 12. This CDR3 has 16 amino acids. Germline V gene lookup returns CDR1 SNHLY and CDR2 FYNNEI. This chain's CDR3 is CASSRPGTGLVETQYF. The CDR3 DNA is TGTGCCAGCAGTCGTCCCGGGACAGGGTTGGTGGAGACCCAGTACTTC.

The chain joins TRBV7-3 to TRBJ2-5, with D perhaps TRBD2 (7 bases). Germline V gene data show CDR1 as SGHTA and CDR2 as FQGTGA. V was cut by 2 bases and J by 2 bases, with 12 bases left in between. CDR3 length equals 15 residues. CDR3: CASSLGGGPQETQYF. The DNA for the CDR3 is TGTGCCAGCAGCTTAGGCGGGGGCCCGCAAGAGACCCAGTACTTC.

This clone occurred once. The rearrangement joins TRBV5-8 to TRBJ1-2; possible D gene TRBD1, 5 bases. The CDR3 loop spans 15 amino acids. Trimming took off 2 bases at V and 8 bases at J, with 19 bases between the two ends. Germline lookup yields CDR1 SGHTS and CDR2 YDEGEE. Here the CDR3 DNA reads TGTGCCAGCAGCTTTCCACTCCCAGGGAGCAGCGGCTACACCTTC. This codes for CASSFPLPGSSGYTF. Supplemented by reference TRBV5-8 and TRBJ1-2, the full variable domain reads EAGVTQSPTHLIKTRGQQATLRCSPISGHTSVYWYQQALGLGLQFLLWYDEGEERNRGNFPPRFSGRQFPNYSSELNVNALELEDSALYLCASSFPLPGSSGYTFGSGTRLTVV.

In this sample, this clone is medium-sized. Other DNA sequences from this sample encode an identical CDR3 as well. The rearrangement uses TRBV6-5 and TRBJ1-2; 10 bases align to TRBD1. Germline V gives CDR1 MNHEY, CDR2 SVGAGI. This CDR3 has 16 residues. The trim removed 0 bases at V and 6 bases at J, leaving 7 bases unmatched. The CDR3 here is CASSYSNLGTGDGYTF. The CDR3 DNA is TGTGCCAGCAGTTACTCGAATCTCGGGACAGGGGATGGCTACACCTTC.

The chain employs TRBV10-3 and TRBJ1-4, with 11 bases fitting TRBD1. CDR3 length equals 15 residues. V lost 6 bases to trimming and J lost 6 bases; unmatched junction nucleotides: 6. Looked up from germline, CDR1 is ENHRY and CDR2 is SYGVKD. In nucleotides, the CDR3 is TGTGCCATCAGGATGGGACAGGGGGAAGATGAAAAACTGTTTTTT. Amino acids: CAIRMGQGEDEKLFF.

The V gene is TRBV7-2, the J gene TRBJ1-6, with TRBD1 as a possible D gene (5 bases). This CDR3 comprises 14 residues. CDR1 and CDR2 (germline): SGHTA, FQGNSA. Trimming removed 0 bases from V and 7 bases from J, with 7 bases in between. Here the CDR3 DNA reads TGTGCCAGCAGCTTAGCGCGGGACAATTCACCCCTCCACTTT. Protein sequence: CASSLARDNSPLHF.

The chain carries TRBV5-1 and TRBJ1-2; 7 positions agree with TRBD1. The germline V gene has CDR1 SGHRS and CDR2 YFSETQ. The CDR3 has 14 residues. J gave up 6 bases and V 3 bases, and 8 bases lay outside the gene matches. The CDR3: CASSSGQDWDGYTF. CDR3 nucleotides: TGCGCCAGCAGCTCTGGACAGGACTGGGATGGCTACACCTTC.

By sample fraction, this clone is medium-sized. The chain links TRBV7-9 to TRBJ2-7, with TRBD2 matching 8 bases. Trimming at V came to 5 bases and at J to 5 bases, leaving 8 bases not matched to a gene. Germline V gene data show CDR1 as SEHNR and CDR2 as FQNEAQ (reference sequence). The CDR3 has 14 residues. The CDR3 reads CASSPRTSHDEQYF. In DNA, the CDR3 is TGTGCCAGCAGCCCGAGGACTAGCCACGACGAGCAGTACTTC.

This chain joins TRBV28 and TRBJ2-1; 10 bases align to TRBD2. The CDR3 length is 17 residues. Germline values: CDR1 MDHEN, CDR2 SYDVKM. J gave up 0 bases and V 2 bases, and 4 bases lay outside the gene matches. CDR3 residues: CASSLLAGVSSYNEQFF. The CDR3 coding sequence is TGTGCCAGCAGTTTACTAGCGGGGGTTAGCTCCTACAATGAGCAGTTCTTC.

This clone was counted a few times. The rearrangement joins TRBV7-3 to TRBJ1-1; a possible D gene is TRBD1 (5 bases). The CDR3 extends over 14 amino acids. V was cut by 2 bases and J by 5 bases, with 12 bases left in between. Germline V gene data show CDR1 as SGHTA and CDR2 as FQGTGA. The CDR3 sequence is CASSLQAGHTEAFF. The CDR3 bases are TGTGCCAGCAGCTTACAAGCGGGGCATACTGAAGCTTTCTTT. Based on the CDR3 plus reference TRBV7-3 and TRBJ1-1, the full variable domain is GAGVSQTPSNKVTEKGKYVELRCDPISGHTALYWYRQSLGQGPEFLIYFQGTGAADDSGLPNDRFFAVRPEGSVSTLKIQRTERGDSAVYLCASSLQAGHTEAFFGQGTRLTVV.

The chain employs TRBV7-9 and TRBJ1-1; D remains unclear. CDR1 and CDR2 from the germline V gene are SEHNR and FQNEAQ (reference sequence). Trimming cost V 2 bases and J 3 bases, with 10 bases left between them. CDR3 size: 14 residues. The DNA of the CDR3 is TGTGCCAGCAGCTTAATCCTTCTTTACACTGAAGCTTTCTTT. The encoded protein is CASSLILLYTEAFF.

This chain joins TRBV13 and TRBJ1-1; weak D call: TRBD1 (6 bases). Trimming took off 2 bases at V and 5 bases at J, with 15 bases between the two ends. The CDR3 loop spans 15 amino acids. CDR1 PRHDT and CDR2 FYEKMQ come from the germline V gene (reference sequence). This chain's CDR3 is CASSLRMGAPTEAFF. CDR3 in DNA: TGTGCCAGCAGCTTACGTATGGGGGCGCCTACTGAAGCTTTCTTT.